This paragraph reports one T cell receptor beta chain. Unsorted PBMCs provided DNA that was sequenced on ten immunoSEQ deep assay plates. This table comes from immunoSEQ multiplex PCR, and its TCRdb copy is limited to in-frame clones, with some not included. Here the sample spans roughly 500,000 clones, 75% to 85% being singletons. Per germline, CDR1 WNHNN and CDR2 SYGVQD (reference sequence). Trimming shortened V by 2 bases and J by 5 bases, and 10 bases separated the two germline ends. CDR3 length: 13 residues. Donors were healthy HIV-negative adults without recent acute infections or vaccinations. The data derive from a study of shared clonotypes between healthy human individuals. Across the study: With ages of 18 to 49, the donors were a couple of women and three men.

The V call is TRBV10-1, the J call TRBJ2-7, with D unresolved. Sequencing used PBMCs. The source of this sequence is a woman in her thirties or forties in good health. Some clones in this sample may be carry-over from other donors' samples. The CDR3 sequence is CASSEGEVNEQYF. For the CDR3, the DNA is TGCGCCAGCAGTGAGGGGGAAGTCAACGAGCAGTACTTC.